The 20 T cell receptor beta chains reported below all come from one sample, sequenced in a study of blood T cell repertoires in COVID-19. Method: immunoSEQ multiplex PCR; TCRdb's copy keeps in-frame clones and lacks some. The top ten hold about 1.7% of the sample, which has approximately 100,000 clones, 85% seen once. Sequencing was done on a sample of peripheral blood. The receptors were gathered from a woman between 65 and 79 years old with active or convalescent COVID-19.

This rearrangement joins TRBV29-1 to TRBJ1-2; D unresolved. This CDR3 region has 12 residues. Germline assignment: CDR1 SQVTM and CDR2 ANQGSEA. Trimming removed 4 bases at V and 0 bases at J, with 6 bases between. The CDR3 bases are TGCAGCGTTGTACAGACTAACTATGGCTACACCTTC. Protein sequence: CSVVQTNYGYTF.

In its sample, this clone was seen a few times. In DNA form, the CDR3 reads TGTGCCAGCATCGGGGGGACTAATTCACCCCTCCACTTT. It encodes CASIGGTNSPLHF. The chain carries TRBV6-5 and TRBJ1-6; weak D call: TRBD1 (5 bases). Germline V gene data show CDR1 as MNHEY and CDR2 as SVGAGI. Deletions cut 7 bases from V and 6 bases from J, with 10 bases between. The CDR3 is made up of 13 amino acids.

The chain carries TRBV6-5 and TRBJ2-7; 9 positions agree with TRBD1. Trimming removed 7 bases from V and 6 bases from J; junction bases left unmatched: 13. Germline CDR1 MNHEY, CDR2 SVGAGI. The CDR3 spans 15 residues. Written as DNA, the CDR3 is TGTGCCAGCAAGAAAACCGGGACAGGGTTTTCCGAGCAGTACTTC. Its protein product is CASKKTGTGFSEQYF.

With regard to this clone: This CDR3 is also generated by other DNA sequences in the sample. The CDR3 coding sequence is TGTGCCAGCAGCTTAGCGGGGACTAGCGGGTATGAGCAGTACTTC. Translating gives CASSLAGTSGYEQYF. The gene calls are TRBV7-2 and TRBJ2-7; 12 nucleotides agree with TRBD2. CDR1 SGHTA and CDR2 FQGNSA come from the germline V gene. V lost 0 bases to trimming and J lost 7 bases; unmatched junction nucleotides: 4. The CDR3 runs 15 residues.

The chain couples TRBV28 to TRBJ2-7; the D gene is possibly TRBD1 (5 bases). V lost 2 bases and J 7 bases, leaving 18 bases between the germline ends. Per germline, CDR1 MDHEN and CDR2 SYDVKM. This CDR3 spans 15 amino acids. This CDR3 reads CASSLPARAAPEQYF. CDR3 in DNA: TGTGCCAGCAGTTTACCGGCCAGGGCCGCTCCTGAGCAGTACTTC.

J is TRBJ1-5 and V is TRBV6-2 or TRBV6-3, with D tentatively TRBD1 (6 bases). V lost 5 bases and J lost 7, with 18 bases in between. Germline values: CDR1 MNHEY, CDR2 SVGEGT. This CDR3 spans 15 amino acids. CDR3 DNA sequence: TGTGCCAGCAGTCCCCGGAGAGGGGGAGAACAGCCCCAGCATTTT. It specifies CASSPRRGGEQPQHF.

CDR3 sequence reads: CASSEQGETEAFF. The CDR3 DNA reads TGTGCCAGCAGTGAGCAGGGGGAAACTGAAGCTTTCTTT. The J gene is TRBJ1-1, the V gene TRBV2; 7 nucleotides match TRBD1. V gave up 3 bases and J gave up 5 bases; unmatched junction bases: 3. The CDR3 totals 13 residues. The germline V gene encodes CDR1 SNHLY and CDR2 FYNNEI.

This chain connects TRBV28 to TRBJ2-2; TRBD1 agrees at 10 bases. Germline V lookup: CDR1 MDHEN, CDR2 SYDVKM. The CDR3 loop spans 17 amino acids. Trimming took 3 bases from V and 4 from J; bases not matched to a gene: 8. CDR3 in DNA: TGTGCCAGCAGTTTTGCCCGGGACAGGGGTGGCACCGGGGAGCTGTTTTTT. Protein product: CASSFARDRGGTGELFF.

V usage is TRBV28 and J usage is TRBJ1-6, with 10 positions matching TRBD1. V shed 6 bases, J shed 5 bases, and the junction held 1 base outside the gene matches. This CDR3 contains 14 residues. Germline V lookup: CDR1 MDHEN, CDR2 SYDVKM. CDR3 DNA sequence: TGTGCCAGCAGGACAGGGGGCGATAATTCACCCCTCCACTTT. Residues: CASRTGGDNSPLHF.

This chain links TRBV3-1 (or the pseudogene TRBV3-2) with TRBJ2-7; D gene ambiguous. The germline CDR1 and CDR2 sequences are LGHDT and YNNKEL (reference sequence). V shed 0 bases and J shed 6 bases, with 6 bases lying between them. The CDR3 has 12 residues. The chain's CDR3 is CASSQDRSEQYF. In DNA, the CDR3 is TGTGCCAGCAGCCAAGATCGTAGCGAGCAGTACTTC.

In this sample, this clone turned up a few times. V gene TRBV7-2 combines with J gene TRBJ1-5; weak D call: TRBD1 (5 bases). The CDR3 has 14 residues. V dropped 3 bases and J dropped 7 bases, with 13 bases sitting between them. Looked up from germline, CDR1 is SGHTA and CDR2 is FQGNSA. The CDR3 region is CASSFDRQTQPQHF. The CDR3 DNA sequence: TGTGCCAGCAGCTTCGATAGACAGACACAGCCCCAGCATTTT.

This chain connects TRBV7-9 to TRBJ1-1, with TRBD1 as a possible D gene (5 bases). Germline V lookup: CDR1 SEHNR, CDR2 FQNEAQ (reference sequence). V dropped 1 base and J dropped 5 bases, with 17 bases sitting between them. The CDR3 runs to 16 residues. CDR3 region: CASSLVGWGSGTEAFF. CDR3 in DNA: TGTGCCAGCAGCTTAGTAGGTTGGGGCAGTGGAACTGAAGCTTTCTTT.

V is TRBV3-1 (or the pseudogene TRBV3-2) and J is TRBJ2-7; 7 bases fit TRBD2. The ends lost 5 bases at V and 3 bases at J; junction bases unmatched: 1. Germline V gives CDR1 LGHDT, CDR2 YNNKEL (reference sequence). This CDR3 has 12 residues. In DNA, the CDR3 is TGTGCCAGCAGCGAGCGGGGCTACGAGCAGTACTTC. This gives the protein CASSERGYEQYF.

The V call is TRBV5-4, the J call TRBJ2-3; D perhaps matches TRBD1 (6 bases). V dropped 0 bases and J dropped 3 bases, with 11 bases sitting between them. The length of the CDR3 is 15 residues. Germline CDR1 is SGHNT and CDR2 is YYREEE (reference sequence). CDR3 nucleotide sequence: TGTGCCAGCAGCTTGGGGCAGGGGATGACAGATACGCAGTATTTT. This sequence encodes CASSLGQGMTDTQYF.

The CDR3 bases are TGCGCCAGCAGCTTGGCAGGTTCGGCTAATGAAAAACTGTTTTTT. It yields the protein CASSLAGSANEKLFF. V gene TRBV5-1 combines with J gene TRBJ1-4, with D uncertain. Per germline, CDR1 SGHRS and CDR2 YFSETQ. The CDR3 covers 15 residues. V lost 0 bases, J lost 3 bases, and 9 bases lay in between.

V gene TRBV7-2 combines with J gene TRBJ1-2; the D gene is possibly TRBD1 (5 bases). Trimming removed 3 bases from V and 0 bases from J, with 14 bases in between. The CDR3 sequence is 16 residues long. Germline values: CDR1 SGHTA, CDR2 FQGNSA. CDR3 bases: TGTGCCAGCAGCTTGGTTGGGACTTTAGCTAACTATGGCTACACCTTC. It encodes CASSLVGTLANYGYTF.

The chain recombines TRBV24-1 with TRBJ1-5, with 8 bases aligning to TRBD1. With V trimmed by 6 bases and J by 2 bases, 8 bases remained unmatched. This CDR3 is 16 amino acids long. Germline V CDR1 and CDR2: KGHDR, SFDVKD. The CDR3 region has the DNA TGTGCCACCAGTTCCAGGGGGCCCCAGCGCAATCAGCCCCAGCATTTT. Its protein is CATSSRGPQRNQPQHF.

This clone was detected ten times or more. V usage is TRBV5-4 and J usage is TRBJ1-4, with D possibly TRBD1 on 6 matching bases. The germline gives CDR1 SGHNT, CDR2 YYREEE (reference sequence). Trimming removed 2 bases at V and 0 bases at J, with 11 bases between. The CDR3 runs 16 residues. The CDR3 here is CASSLDPGATNEKLFF. Here the CDR3 DNA reads TGTGCCAGCAGCTTAGATCCAGGGGCAACTAATGAAAAACTGTTTTTT.

The chain links TRBV11-3 to TRBJ2-7; TRBD2 matches at 9 bases. The germline CDR1 and CDR2 sequences are SGHNT and YENEEA. Trimming at V came to 3 bases and at J to 4 bases, leaving 4 bases not matched to a gene. The CDR3 has 14 residues. CDR3 DNA sequence: TGTGCCAGCAGCTTGGGGACTAGCATTTACGAGCAGTACTTC. Translating it yields CASSLGTSIYEQYF.

Only a few counts were recorded for this clone. This sample also contains other DNA sequences that code for the same CDR3. This chain joins TRBV6-5 and TRBJ1-5; no firm D call. Trimming pared 6 bases from V and 0 bases from J, leaving 9 bases between. Germline CDR1 is MNHEY and CDR2 is SVGAGI. The CDR3 length is 14 residues. CDR3 protein: CASREVYSNQPQHF. CDR3 DNA sequence: TGTGCCAGCAGGGAGGTGTATAGCAATCAGCCCCAGCATTTT.